Below, one T cell receptor (beta chain) is given with its context. What it binds is unknown. This specimen belongs to a study of cytomegalovirus exposure and HLA in healthy donors. Whole-study findings and limits: A later analysis found first-cohort TCR clusters tended to co-occur in the 90 to 150 validation repertoires. Specificity of a few CMV-associated chains for CMV antigens was verified in vitro.

CDR1 and CDR2 from the germline V gene are MNHEY and SMNVEV (reference sequence). The V end was cut by 10 bases, the J end by 4 bases, with 26 bases between. CDR3 length: 17 amino acids. Donors were drawn from the approximately 120-subject validation cohort, separate from the roughly 700-subject first cohort. Profiling relied on immunoSEQ multiplex PCR, and the TCRdb table lists in-frame clones only, not all of them. The table includes roughly 300,000 clones, about nine tenths detected once. The sequence was obtained from a woman in her 30s in good health and CMV-seropositive. The sample comprised PBMCs. The chain combines TRBV27 with TRBJ1-5; D uncertain. The CDR3 is CATAVDHLLYNNQPQHF. As DNA, the CDR3 is TGTGCCACCGCCGTGGACCACCTACTATACAATAATCAGCCCCAGCATTTT.